This entry is about one TCR beta chain. The junction shows a germline mismatch at one end, possibly a read error. Localized lung adenocarcinoma, a non-small cell lung cancer, affected the donors. TCRdb reprocessed the PCR reads with MiXCR, giving one entry per CDR3 protein. The sample has some 20,000 distinct CDR3 sequences, about half seen once. CDR3 length: 17 amino acids. CDR1 and CDR2 from the germline V gene are WNHNN and SYGVQD (reference sequence). These data come from a study of CD4 and CD8 cells across lung adenocarcinoma regions. This TCR derives from a female donor with lung adenocarcinoma. The CD4 and CD8 labels of this study may be unreliable. The rearrangement joins TRBV10-1 to TRBJ2-4, with 8 bases matching TRBD2. The sequenced sample consisted of CD8+ T cells from the center of a lung tumor. The CDR3 loop is CASSRGAGGRTTNTQYF. The CDR3 coding sequence is TGCGCCAGCAGCCGCGGGGCGGGGGGACGAACCACAAACACGCAGTACTTT.